This T cell receptor (beta chain) was obtained from a study of OX40 agonist ivuxolimab in advanced cancers. Study overall: Participants averaged approximately 65 years of age (range roughly 23 to 85) and were around 83% male.

As to this clone: Antigen specificity is unknown.

CDR3 size: 14 residues. CDR1 and CDR2 from the germline V gene are SNHLY and FYNNEI. The J segment lost 2 bases and the V segment lost 3 bases, leaving 4 bases of the junction unmatched. Clones were read by immunoSEQ multiplex PCR, and TCRdb kept only the in-frame ones, dropping some. The sample has around 18,000 clones, approximately 77% seen once; the top ten hold nearly 25%. The study's findings and limits: CD4+ T cells averaged fewer expanded clones than CD8+ T cells. Expanded peripheral T cells had an undetermined antigen specificity.

The chain is built from TRBV2 and TRBJ2-7; 7 positions match TRBD1. The origin of this receptor is an adult with an advanced solid tumor such as melanoma, head and neck, liver or kidney cancer. The source was CD4+ or CD8+ T cells sorted from blood, collected in a trial of the OX40 agonist ivuxolimab. CDR3 nucleotides: TGTGCCAGCAGTGATAGGGACAGAACCTACGAGCAGTACTTC. The encoded protein is CASSDRDRTYEQYF.